This T cell receptor (beta chain) comes out of a study of CD8 T cells in acute hepatitis C reinfection. Notes on the study in general: Bulk TCRbeta-only sequencing left public clonotype pairing undetermined. Regardless of outcome, 10 to 15 public clonotypes appeared, one using V04-02/J02-02.

Data came from immunoSEQ multiplex PCR; TCRdb stores just in-frame clones and leaves some out. This table has 30,000 to 45,000 clones, roughly 88% appearing once. Trimming stripped 1 base from V and 5 bases from J, with 8 bases between. CDR1 is MGHRA and CDR2 is YSYEKL in the germline V gene. The CDR3 loop spans 13 amino acids. Note on this clone: No antigen is known for it.

The time point denotes: naive CD8 control sorted from an acute-time-point sample. The sequence derives from a young woman who spontaneously cleared hepatitis C infection. The specimen sequenced was naive CD8+ T cells from PBMCs. This rearrangement joins TRBV4-1 to TRBJ1-1, with D unclear. CDR3 region: CASSQVVWTEAFF. CDR3 bases: TGCGCCAGCAGCCAAGTAGTCTGGACTGAAGCTTTCTTT.